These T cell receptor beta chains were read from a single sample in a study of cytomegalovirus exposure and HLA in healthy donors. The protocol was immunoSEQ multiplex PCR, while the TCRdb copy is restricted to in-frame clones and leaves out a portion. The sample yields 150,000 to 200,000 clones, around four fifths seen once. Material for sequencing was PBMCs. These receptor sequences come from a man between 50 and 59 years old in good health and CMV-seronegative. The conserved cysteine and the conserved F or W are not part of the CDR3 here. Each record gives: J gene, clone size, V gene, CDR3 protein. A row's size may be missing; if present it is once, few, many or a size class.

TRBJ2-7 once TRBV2 ASNDPGQSYEQY
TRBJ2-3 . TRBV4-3 ASSQRNTDTQY
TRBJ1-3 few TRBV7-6 ASSSPGQAHTIY
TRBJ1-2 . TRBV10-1 ASRQGPVDYGYT
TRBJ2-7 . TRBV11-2 ASSLDRRETPYEQY
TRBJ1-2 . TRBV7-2 ASSLASKGALGYT
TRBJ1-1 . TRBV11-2 ASSPQGNAEAF
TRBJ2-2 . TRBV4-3 ASSQELRERGRVTGELF
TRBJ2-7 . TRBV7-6 ASSLVISSREQY
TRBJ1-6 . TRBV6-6 ASSFPHSPPLH
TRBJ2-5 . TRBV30 AWSAGQGEGEGETQY
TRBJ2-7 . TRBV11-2 ASSPHPLYEQY
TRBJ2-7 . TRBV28 ASSFEVTNEQY
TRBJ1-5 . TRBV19 ASKGQWGNQPQH
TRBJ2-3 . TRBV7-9 ASSPLGGGTQY
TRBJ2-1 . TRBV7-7 ASSLMAGTHNEQF
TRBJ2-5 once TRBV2 ASSAGTGTETQY
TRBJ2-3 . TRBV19 ASSTRTSGGASTDTQY
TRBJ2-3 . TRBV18 ASSPLAGERDTQY
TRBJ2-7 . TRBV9 ASSVSRDRGYEQY
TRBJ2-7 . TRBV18 ASSPDLRDEQY
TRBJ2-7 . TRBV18 ASSPNPGTSPYEQY
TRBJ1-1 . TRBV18 ASSPDTSNTEAF
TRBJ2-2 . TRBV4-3 ASSRAGQGARTGELF
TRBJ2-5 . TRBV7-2 ASSGQGSSETQY
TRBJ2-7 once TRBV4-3 ASSQESQDRVPGGEQY
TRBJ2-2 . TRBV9 ASSARLAVTGELF
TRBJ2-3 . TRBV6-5 ASSVGPADTQY
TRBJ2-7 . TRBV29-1 SVSMGAQAKEQY
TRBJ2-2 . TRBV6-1 ASTGQGQNTGELF
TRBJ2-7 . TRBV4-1 ASSPPRPGEQY
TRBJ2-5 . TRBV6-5 ASSYSEGLGTQY
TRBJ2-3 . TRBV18 ASSGDYVTDTQY
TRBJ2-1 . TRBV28 ASSLFRQEYNEQF
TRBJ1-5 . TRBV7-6 ASSLEQGSNQPQH
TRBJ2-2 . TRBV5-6 ASSFGRAHTGELF
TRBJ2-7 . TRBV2 ASSPGLAGVEQY
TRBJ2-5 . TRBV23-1 ASSRGDQETQY
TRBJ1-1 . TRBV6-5 ASSYGYRTEAF
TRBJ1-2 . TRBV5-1 ASRGQGVDGYT
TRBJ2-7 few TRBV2 ASRPGTGGQSEQY
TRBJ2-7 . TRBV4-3 ASSPGGSYEQY
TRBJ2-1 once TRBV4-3 ASSLDRGFNEQF
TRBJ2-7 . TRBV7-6 ASSQGLPYEQY
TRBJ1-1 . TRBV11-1 ASSPLENGAF
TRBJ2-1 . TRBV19 ATSTGGRREQF
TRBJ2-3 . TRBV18 ASSPRLAGAVDTQY
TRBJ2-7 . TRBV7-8 ASSPGGGTSYEQY
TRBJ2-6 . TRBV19 ASKISLAANVLT
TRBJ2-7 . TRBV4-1 ASSQEKRYSYEQY
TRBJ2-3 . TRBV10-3 AISESVGTDTQY
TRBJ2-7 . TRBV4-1 ASSQLPSSGSFYEQY
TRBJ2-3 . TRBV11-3 ASSYGGGPSTDTQY
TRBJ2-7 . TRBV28 ASSSSTPSYEQY
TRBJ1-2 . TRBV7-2 ASSYSWGYT
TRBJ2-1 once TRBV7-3 ASSRTSGAPKQF
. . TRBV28 ASSIGTIGLYEQY
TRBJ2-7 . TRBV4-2 ASSQDLGTSADYEQY
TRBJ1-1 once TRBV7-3 ASSLGTGANTEAF